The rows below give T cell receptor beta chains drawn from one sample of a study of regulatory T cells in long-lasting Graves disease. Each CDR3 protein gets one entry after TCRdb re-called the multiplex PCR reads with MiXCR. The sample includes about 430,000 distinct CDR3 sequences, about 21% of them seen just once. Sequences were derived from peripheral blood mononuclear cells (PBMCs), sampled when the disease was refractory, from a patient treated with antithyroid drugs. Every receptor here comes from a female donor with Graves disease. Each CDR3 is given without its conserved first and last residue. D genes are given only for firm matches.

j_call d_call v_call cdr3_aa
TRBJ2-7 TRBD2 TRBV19 ASSTNSGLGYEQY
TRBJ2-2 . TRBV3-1 ASSQEVSSNTGELF
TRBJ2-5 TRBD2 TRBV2 ASSERMAGGQETQY
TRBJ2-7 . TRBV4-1 ASSPSREIGYEQY
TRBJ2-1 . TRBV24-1 ATSGVEGYNEQF
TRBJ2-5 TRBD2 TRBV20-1 SASGQGLAGRETQY
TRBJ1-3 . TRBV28 ASSLVPPGNTIY
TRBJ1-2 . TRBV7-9 ASSSPGGRLYGYT
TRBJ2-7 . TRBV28 ASSLYSSYGQY
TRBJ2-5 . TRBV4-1 ASSQDFPETQY
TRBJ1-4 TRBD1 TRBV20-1 SAVTGANEKLF
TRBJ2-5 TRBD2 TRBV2 ASSGGGAETQY
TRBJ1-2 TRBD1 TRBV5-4 ASSTGTGGFDYGYT
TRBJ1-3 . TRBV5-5 ASVAFGNTIY
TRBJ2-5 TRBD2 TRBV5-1 ASSLAVTSGRTGETQY
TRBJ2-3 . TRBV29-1 SVVSPHTDTQY
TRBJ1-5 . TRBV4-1 ASSSDGVHQPQH